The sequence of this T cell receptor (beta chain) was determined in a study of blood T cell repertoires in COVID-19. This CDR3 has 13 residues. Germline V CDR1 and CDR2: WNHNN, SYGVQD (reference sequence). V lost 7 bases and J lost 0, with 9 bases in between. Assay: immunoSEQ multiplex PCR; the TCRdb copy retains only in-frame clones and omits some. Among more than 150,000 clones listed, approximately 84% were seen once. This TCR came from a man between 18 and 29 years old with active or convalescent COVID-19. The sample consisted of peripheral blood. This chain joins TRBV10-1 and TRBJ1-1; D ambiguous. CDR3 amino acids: CASTLSLNTEAFF. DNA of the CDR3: TGCGCCAGCACGTTATCCTTGAACACTGAAGCTTTCTTT.